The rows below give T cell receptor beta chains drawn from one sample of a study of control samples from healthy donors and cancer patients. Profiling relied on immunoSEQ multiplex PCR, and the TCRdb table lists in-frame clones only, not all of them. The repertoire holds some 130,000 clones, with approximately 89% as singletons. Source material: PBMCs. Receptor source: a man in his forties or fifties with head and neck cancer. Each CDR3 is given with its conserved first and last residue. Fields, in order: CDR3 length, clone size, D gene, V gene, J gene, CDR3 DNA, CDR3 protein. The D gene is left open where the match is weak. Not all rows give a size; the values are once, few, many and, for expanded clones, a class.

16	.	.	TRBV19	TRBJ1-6	TGTGCCAGTAGCACCGGGGGACGTTCCTATAATTCACCCCTCCACTTT	CASSTGGRSYNSPLHF
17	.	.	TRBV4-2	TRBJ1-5	TGTGCCAGCAGCCAAGATCCGGGAGGGGGAGGCAATCAGCCCCAGCATTTT	CASSQDPGGGGNQPQHF
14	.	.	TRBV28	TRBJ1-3	TGTGCCAGCAGTTTGGGGGTTGGTGGAAACACCATATATTTT	CASSLGVGGNTIYF
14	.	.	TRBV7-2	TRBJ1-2	TGTGCCAGCAGCTTAGCACAGGGCAACTATGGCTACACCTTC	CASSLAQGNYGYTF
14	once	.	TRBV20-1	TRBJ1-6	TGCAGTGCTAGTTCAACAGGTTTCAATTCACCCCTCCACTTT	CSASSTGFNSPLHF
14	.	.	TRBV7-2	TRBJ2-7	TGTGCCAGCAGCCGGGACCTAGGCACGTTCGAGCAGTACTTC	CASSRDLGTFEQYF
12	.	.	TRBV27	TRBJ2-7	TGTGCCAGCAGTCCGGGACCTACATTGCAGTACTTC	CASSPGPTLQYF
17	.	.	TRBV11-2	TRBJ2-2	TGTGCCAGCAGTCAAAGACCGGTCGCTTCGGACACCGGGGAGCTGTTTTTT	CASSQRPVASDTGELFF
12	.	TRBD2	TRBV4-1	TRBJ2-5	TGCGCCAGCAGCCAGGGGGGGGAGACCCAGTACTTC	CASSQGGETQYF
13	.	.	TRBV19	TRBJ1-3	TGTGCCAGTAGTGTCCCAGATGGAAACACCATATATTTT	CASSVPDGNTIYF
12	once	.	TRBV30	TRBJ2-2	TGTGCCTGGAAGGCTGGGCCCGGGGAGCTGTTTTTT	CAWKAGPGELFF
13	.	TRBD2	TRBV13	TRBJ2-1	TGTGCCAGCAGTGGCGGGAGTCGGAATGAGCAGTTCTTC	CASSGGSRNEQFF
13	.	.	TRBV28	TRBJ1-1	TGTGCCAGCAGCCTTGGGGGGGGAGGTGAAGCTTTCTTT	CASSLGGGGEAFF
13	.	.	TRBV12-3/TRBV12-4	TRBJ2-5	TGTGCCAGCAGCTCCGACCCCCAAGAGACCCAGTACTTC	CASSSDPQETQYF
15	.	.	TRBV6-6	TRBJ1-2	TGTGCCAGCAGTTTCGTTCAGGGTGGGGAGGATGGCTACACCTTC	CASSFVQGGEDGYTF
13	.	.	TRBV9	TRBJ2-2	TGTGCCAGCAGCGTATCACCTAGAGGGGAGCTGTTTTTT	CASSVSPRGELFF
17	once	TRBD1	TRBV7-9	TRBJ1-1	TGTGCCAGCAGCTGGATGGGATCCCCAGGGGGGAACACTGAAGCTTTCTTT	CASSWMGSPGGNTEAFF
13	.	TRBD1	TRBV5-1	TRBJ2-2	TGCGCCAGCCGACAGGGGAACACCGGGGAGCTGTTTTTT	CASRQGNTGELFF
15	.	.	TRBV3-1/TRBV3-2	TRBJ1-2	TGTGCCAGCAGCCAAGATCTGGCCCAGGGAGGTGGCTACACCTTC	CASSQDLAQGGGYTF
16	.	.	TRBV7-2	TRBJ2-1	TGTGCCAGCAGCCTCCGGGCTCCCAGCTCCTACAATGAGCAGTTCTTC	CASSLRAPSSYNEQFF
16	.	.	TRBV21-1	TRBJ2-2	TGTGCCAGCAGCAAAGTAAGATCCAGGGCCACCGGGGAGCTGTTTTTT	CASSKVRSRATGELFF
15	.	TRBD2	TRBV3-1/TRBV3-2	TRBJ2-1	TGTGCCAGCAGGGACGGGACTAGCGGGTACAATGAGCAGTTCTTC	CASRDGTSGYNEQFF
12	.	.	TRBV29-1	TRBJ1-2	TGCAGCGTTGTGGGAGGGGACTATGGCTACACCTTC	CSVVGGDYGYTF
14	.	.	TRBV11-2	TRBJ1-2	TGTGCCAGCAGCTTAACTCCCCTCGGGGACAGCTACACCTTC	CASSLTPLGDSYTF
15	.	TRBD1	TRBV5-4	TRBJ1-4	TGTGCCAGCAGCTTGGGGACAGGAAGGAATGAAAAACTGTTTTTT	CASSLGTGRNEKLFF
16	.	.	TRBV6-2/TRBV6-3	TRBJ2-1	TGTGCCAGCAGTTACTCCACGGGGTGGAGGTACAATGAGCAGTTCTTC	CASSYSTGWRYNEQFF